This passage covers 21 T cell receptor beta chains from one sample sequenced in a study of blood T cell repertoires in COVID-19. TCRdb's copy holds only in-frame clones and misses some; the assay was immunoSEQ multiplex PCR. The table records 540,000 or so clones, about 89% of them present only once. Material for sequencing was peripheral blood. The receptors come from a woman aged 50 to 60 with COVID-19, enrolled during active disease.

The CDR3 spells CASSVGALGGFGNIQYF. For the CDR3, the DNA is TGTGCCAGCAGCGTAGGCGCCTTAGGGGGATTCGGAAACATTCAGTACTTC. V usage is TRBV9 and J usage is TRBJ2-4, with D possibly TRBD1 on 6 matching bases. Trimming took off 0 bases at V and 6 bases at J, with 19 bases between the two ends. The CDR3 contains 17 residues. Per the germline V gene, CDR1 is SGDLS and CDR2 is YYNGEE.

CDR3 residues: CASSRMGGFTDTQYF. The CDR3 nucleotides are TGTGCCAGTAGTCGGATGGGGGGGTTCACAGATACGCAGTATTTT. The V and J genes are TRBV19 and TRBJ2-3, with 7 bases identical to TRBD2. The germline gives CDR1 LNHDA, CDR2 SQIVND (reference sequence). This CDR3 contains 15 residues. V gave up 5 bases and J gave up 2 bases; unmatched junction bases: 7.

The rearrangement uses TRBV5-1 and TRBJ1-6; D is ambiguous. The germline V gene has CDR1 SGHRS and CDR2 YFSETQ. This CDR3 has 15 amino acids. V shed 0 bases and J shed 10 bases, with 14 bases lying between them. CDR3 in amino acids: CASSLARSIGSPLHF. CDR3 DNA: TGCGCCAGCAGCTTGGCAAGGAGTATTGGATCACCCCTCCACTTT.

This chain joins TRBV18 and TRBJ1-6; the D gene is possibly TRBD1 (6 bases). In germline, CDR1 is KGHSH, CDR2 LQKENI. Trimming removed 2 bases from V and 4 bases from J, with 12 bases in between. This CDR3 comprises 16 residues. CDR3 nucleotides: TGTGCCAGCTCACCAATAAGACAGGAATATAATTCACCCCTCCACTTT. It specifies CASSPIRQEYNSPLHF.

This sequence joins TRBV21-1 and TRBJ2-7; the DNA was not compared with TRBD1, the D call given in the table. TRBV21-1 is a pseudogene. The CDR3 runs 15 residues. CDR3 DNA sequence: TGTGCCAGCAGCAAAGGGACAGGGCATCGCTACGAGCAGTACTTC. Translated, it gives CASSKGTGHRYEQYF.

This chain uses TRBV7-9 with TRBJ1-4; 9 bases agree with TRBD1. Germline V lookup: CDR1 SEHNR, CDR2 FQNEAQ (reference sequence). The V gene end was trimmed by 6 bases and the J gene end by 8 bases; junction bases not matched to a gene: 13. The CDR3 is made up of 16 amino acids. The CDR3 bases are TGTGCCAGCAGGGGACAGGGAAGTGGATACAGCGAAAAACTGTTTTTT. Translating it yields CASRGQGSGYSEKLFF.

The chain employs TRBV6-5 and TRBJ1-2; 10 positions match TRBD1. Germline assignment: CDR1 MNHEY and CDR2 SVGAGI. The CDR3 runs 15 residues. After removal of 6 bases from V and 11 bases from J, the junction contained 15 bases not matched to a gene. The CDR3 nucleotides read TGTGCCAGCAGCAGAATAGGGACAGGGGCGGAGAATTACACCTTC. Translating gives CASSRIGTGAENYTF.

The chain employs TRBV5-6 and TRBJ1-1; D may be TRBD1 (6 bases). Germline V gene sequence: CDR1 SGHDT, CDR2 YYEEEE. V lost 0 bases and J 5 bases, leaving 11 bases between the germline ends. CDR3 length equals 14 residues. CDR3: CASSLGTGWTEAFF. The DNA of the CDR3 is TGTGCCAGCAGCTTGGGTACAGGGTGGACTGAAGCTTTCTTT.

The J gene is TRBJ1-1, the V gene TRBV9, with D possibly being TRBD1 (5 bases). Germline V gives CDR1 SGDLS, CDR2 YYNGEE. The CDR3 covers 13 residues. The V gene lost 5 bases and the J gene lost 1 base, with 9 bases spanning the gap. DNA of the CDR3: TGTGCCAGCAGTGAAAGGGGGAACACTGAAGCTTTCTTT. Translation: CASSERGNTEAFF.

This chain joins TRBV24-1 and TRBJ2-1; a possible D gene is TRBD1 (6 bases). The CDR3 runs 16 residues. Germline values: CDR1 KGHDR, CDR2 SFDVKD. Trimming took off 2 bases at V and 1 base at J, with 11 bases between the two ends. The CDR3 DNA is TGTGCCACCAGTGATTGGGCAGGGGCTTCCTACAATGAGCAGTTCTTC. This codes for CATSDWAGASYNEQFF.

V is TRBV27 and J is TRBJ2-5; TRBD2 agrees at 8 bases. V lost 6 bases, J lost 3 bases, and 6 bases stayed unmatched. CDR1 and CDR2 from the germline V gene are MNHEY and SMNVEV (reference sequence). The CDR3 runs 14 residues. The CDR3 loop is CASSQGLVKETQYF. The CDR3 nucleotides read TGTGCCAGCAGCCAGGGACTAGTCAAAGAGACCCAGTACTTC.

CDR3 in DNA: TGTGCCAGCACCATGGGAGGGGTTCAGGGGTACACCTTC. This encodes CASTMGGVQGYTF. The chain employs TRBV9 and TRBJ1-2; D perhaps matches TRBD1 (6 bases). In germline, CDR1 is SGDLS, CDR2 YYNGEE. The CDR3 is 13 amino acids. V lost 6 bases to trimming and J lost 11 bases, with 20 bases between them.

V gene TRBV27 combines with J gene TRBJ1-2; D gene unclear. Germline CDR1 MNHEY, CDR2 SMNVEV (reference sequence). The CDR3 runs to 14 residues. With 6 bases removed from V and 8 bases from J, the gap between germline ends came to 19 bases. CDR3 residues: CASSETGRSGGYTF. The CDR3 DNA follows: TGTGCCAGCAGCGAAACTGGCCGCTCCGGGGGCTACACCTTC.

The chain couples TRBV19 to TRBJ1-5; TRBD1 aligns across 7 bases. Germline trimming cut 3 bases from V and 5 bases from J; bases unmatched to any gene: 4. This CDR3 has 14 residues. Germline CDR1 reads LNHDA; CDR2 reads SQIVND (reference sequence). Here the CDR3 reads CASSIRDSHQPQHF. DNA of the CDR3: TGTGCCAGTAGTATTCGGGACAGTCATCAGCCCCAGCATTTT.

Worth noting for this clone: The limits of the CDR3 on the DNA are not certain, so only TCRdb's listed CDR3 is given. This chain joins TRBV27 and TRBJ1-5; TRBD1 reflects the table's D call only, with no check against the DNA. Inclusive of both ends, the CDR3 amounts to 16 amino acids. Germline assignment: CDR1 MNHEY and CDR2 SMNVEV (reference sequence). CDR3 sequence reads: CASSFGPGPSNQPQHF.

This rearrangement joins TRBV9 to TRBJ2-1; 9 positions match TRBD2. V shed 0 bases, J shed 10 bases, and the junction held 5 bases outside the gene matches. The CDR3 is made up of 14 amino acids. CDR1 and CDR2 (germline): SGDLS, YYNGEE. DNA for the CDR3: TGTGCCAGCAGCGTAGCTGGCAGCGGGGGGGAGCAGTTCTTC. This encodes CASSVAGSGGEQFF.

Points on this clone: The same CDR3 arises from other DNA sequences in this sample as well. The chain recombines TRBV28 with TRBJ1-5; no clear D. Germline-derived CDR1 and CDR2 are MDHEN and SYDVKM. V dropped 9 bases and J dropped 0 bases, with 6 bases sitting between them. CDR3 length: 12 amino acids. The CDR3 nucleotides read TGTGCCAGTATTTCTAGCAATCAGCCCCAGCATTTT. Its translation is CASISSNQPQHF.

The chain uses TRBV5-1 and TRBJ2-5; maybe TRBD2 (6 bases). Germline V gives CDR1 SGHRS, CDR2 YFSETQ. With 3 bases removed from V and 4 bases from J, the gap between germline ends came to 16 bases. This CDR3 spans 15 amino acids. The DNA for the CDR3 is TGCGCCAGCAGCTGGGGGGATGCCGACGGAGAGACCCAGTACTTC. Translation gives CASSWGDADGETQYF.

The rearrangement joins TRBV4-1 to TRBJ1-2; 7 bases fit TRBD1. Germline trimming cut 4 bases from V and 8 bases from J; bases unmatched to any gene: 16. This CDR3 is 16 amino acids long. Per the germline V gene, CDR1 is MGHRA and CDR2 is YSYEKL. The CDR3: CASSPRTGSSRRGYTF. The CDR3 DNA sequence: TGCGCCAGCAGCCCCAGGACAGGTTCTTCCCGTAGGGGCTACACCTTC.

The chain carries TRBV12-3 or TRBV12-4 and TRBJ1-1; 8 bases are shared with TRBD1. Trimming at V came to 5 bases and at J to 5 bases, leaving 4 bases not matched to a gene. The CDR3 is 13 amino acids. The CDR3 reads CASSSNRGTEAFF. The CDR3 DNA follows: TGTGCCAGCAGTAGCAACAGGGGGACTGAAGCTTTCTTT.

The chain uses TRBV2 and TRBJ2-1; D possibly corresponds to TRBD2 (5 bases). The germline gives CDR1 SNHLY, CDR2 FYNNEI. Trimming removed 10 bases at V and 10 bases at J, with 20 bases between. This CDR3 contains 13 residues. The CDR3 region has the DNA TGTGCCACGACCCGGGATAGGGAGACCGAGCAGTTCTTC. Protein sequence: CATTRDRETEQFF.